The 9 T cell receptor beta chains in this list originate from one sample, sequenced in a study of blood T cell repertoires in COVID-19. Assay used: immunoSEQ multiplex PCR; TCRdb lists only in-frame clones, some missing. Of fewer than 200,000 clones listed, roughly 80% are singletons. What was sequenced was PBMCs or T cells enriched from blood (not recorded which). Source of these receptors: a woman aged 45-59 years who had recovered from COVID-19.

This chain connects TRBV9 to TRBJ1-1; 8 bases line up with TRBD1. V shed 2 bases and J 0 bases; nucleotides not matched to a gene: 24. The length of the CDR3 is 22 residues. Germline V gene sequence: CDR1 SGDLS, CDR2 YYNGEE. CDR3 coding DNA: TGTGCCAGCAGCGTCCGGACAGGGCCCTCTAGGGCCCGCCATTTGGTGAACACTGAAGCTTTCTTT. Residues: CASSVRTGPSRARHLVNTEAFF.

The chain carries TRBV5-1 and TRBJ1-1; 10 nucleotides line up with TRBD1. The CDR3 has 16 amino acids. Per the germline V gene, CDR1 is SGHRS and CDR2 is YFSETQ. The V and J ends lost 4 bases and 1 base, in that order; junction bases with no gene match: 7. The CDR3 DNA reads as TGCGCCAGCAGCATACTGGGACAGGGGCAGAACACTGAAGCTTTCTTT. Its protein is CASSILGQGQNTEAFF.

The gene calls are TRBV6-5 and TRBJ1-1; D unclear. Trimming removed 6 bases from V and 3 bases from J, with 14 bases in between. The CDR3 totals 14 residues. The germline gives CDR1 MNHEY, CDR2 SVGAGI. CDR3: CASSPLGVDTEAFF. CDR3 coding DNA: TGTGCCAGCAGCCCACTCGGGGTCGACACTGAAGCTTTCTTT.

The V gene is TRBV28, the J gene TRBJ2-2; D is possibly TRBD1 (5 bases). CDR1 is MDHEN, CDR2 SYDVKM, per germline. The CDR3 spans 15 residues. V lost 6 bases to trimming and J lost 2 bases, with 13 bases between them. CDR3 residues: CASSSGFVNTGELFF. CDR3 DNA sequence: TGTGCCAGCAGCTCAGGGTTTGTTAACACCGGGGAGCTGTTTTTT. Full variable domain (rest looked up from reference TRBV28 and TRBJ2-2): DVKVTQSSRYLVKRTGEKVFLECVQDMDHENMFWYRQDPGLGLRLIYFSYDVKMKEKGDIPEGYSVSREKKERFSLILESASTNQTSMYLCASSSGFVNTGELFFGEGSRLTVL.

The DNA of the CDR3 is TGTGCCAGCAGCTTGGATTTGGGGCGGGGGTACGGAGAGCAGTTCTTC. Protein: CASSLDLGRGYGEQFF. The chain carries TRBV5-5 and TRBJ2-1; TRBD2 matches 7 bases. CDR1 and CDR2 (germline): SGHKS, YYEKEE (reference sequence). Trimming took 0 bases from V and 10 from J; bases not matched to a gene: 13. This CDR3 contains 16 residues.

The V and J genes are TRBV5-5 and TRBJ1-5, with D uncertain. Germline loops: CDR1 SGHKS, CDR2 YYEKEE (reference sequence). The CDR3 spans 14 residues. V was shortened by 7 bases and J by 2 bases, with 13 bases between the two germline ends. This CDR3 reads CASAQGGGNQPQHF. DNA of the CDR3: TGTGCCAGCGCACAAGGAGGAGGCAATCAGCCCCAGCATTTT.

The chain recombines TRBV2 with TRBJ1-5; 8 bases align to TRBD1. With V trimmed by 6 bases and J by 2 bases, 15 bases remained unmatched. This CDR3 spans 18 amino acids. Germline V lookup: CDR1 SNHLY, CDR2 FYNNEI. The DNA for the CDR3 is TGTGCCAGCAGGAGGCGGGCAGGGGGCAAAGGAGGCAATCAGCCCCAGCATTTT. As protein: CASRRRAGGKGGNQPQHF.

The chain links TRBV5-1 to TRBJ1-6, with 9 nucleotides matching TRBD1. The trim removed 1 base at V and 1 base at J, leaving 9 bases unmatched. CDR1 is SGHRS and CDR2 is YFSETQ in the germline V gene. The CDR3 has 19 residues. In DNA form, the CDR3 reads TGCGCCAGCAGCTTGCCCCGACAGGGGGATTCGTCCTATAATTCACCCCTCCACTTT. Translation gives CASSLPRQGDSSYNSPLHF.

This chain links TRBV2 with TRBJ1-2; D is ambiguous. The CDR3 totals 13 residues. Trimming took 7 bases from V and 2 from J, leaving 11 bases between them. CDR1 SNHLY and CDR2 FYNNEI come from the germline V gene. The CDR3 here is CASTPLENYGYTF. The CDR3 DNA sequence: TGTGCCAGCACCCCTCTGGAGAACTATGGCTACACCTTC.